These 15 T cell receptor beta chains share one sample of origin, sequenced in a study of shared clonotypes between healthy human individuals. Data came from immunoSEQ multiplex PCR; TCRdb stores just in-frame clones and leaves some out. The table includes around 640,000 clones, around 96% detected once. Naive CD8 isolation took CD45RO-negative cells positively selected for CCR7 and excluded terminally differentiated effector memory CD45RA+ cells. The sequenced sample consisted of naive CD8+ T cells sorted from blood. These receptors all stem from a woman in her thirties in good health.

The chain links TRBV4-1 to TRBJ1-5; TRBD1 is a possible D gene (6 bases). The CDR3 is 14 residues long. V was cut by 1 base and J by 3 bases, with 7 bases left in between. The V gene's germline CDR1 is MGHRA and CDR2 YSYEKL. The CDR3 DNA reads TGCGCCAGCAGCCAAGGGGGGCTCAATCAGCCCCAGCATTTT. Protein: CASSQGGLNQPQHF.

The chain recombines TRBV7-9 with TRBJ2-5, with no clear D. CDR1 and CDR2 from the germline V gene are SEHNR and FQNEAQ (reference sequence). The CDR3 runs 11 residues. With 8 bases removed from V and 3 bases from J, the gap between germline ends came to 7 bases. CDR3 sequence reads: CASVSEETQYF. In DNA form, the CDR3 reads TGTGCCAGCGTAAGCGAAGAGACCCAGTACTTC.

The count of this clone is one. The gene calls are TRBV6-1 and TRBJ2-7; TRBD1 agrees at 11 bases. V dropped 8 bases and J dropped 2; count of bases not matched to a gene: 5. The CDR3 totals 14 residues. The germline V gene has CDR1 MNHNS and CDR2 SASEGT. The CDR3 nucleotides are TGTGCCAGCCAAGAGGACAGGGGGCCCTACGAGCAGTACTTC. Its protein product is CASQEDRGPYEQYF.

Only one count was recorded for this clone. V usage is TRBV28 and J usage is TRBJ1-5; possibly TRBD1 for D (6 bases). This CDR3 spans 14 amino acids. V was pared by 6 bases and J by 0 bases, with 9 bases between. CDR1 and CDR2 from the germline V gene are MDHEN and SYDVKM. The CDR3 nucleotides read TGTGCCAGCAGCCCAGGGGTTAGCAATCAGCCCCAGCATTTT. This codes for CASSPGVSNQPQHF. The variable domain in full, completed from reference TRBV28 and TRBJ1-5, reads DVKVTQSSRYLVKRTGEKVFLECVQDMDHENMFWYRQDPGLGLRLIYFSYDVKMKEKGDIPEGYSVSREKKERFSLILESASTNQTSMYLCASSPGVSNQPQHFGDGTRLSIL.

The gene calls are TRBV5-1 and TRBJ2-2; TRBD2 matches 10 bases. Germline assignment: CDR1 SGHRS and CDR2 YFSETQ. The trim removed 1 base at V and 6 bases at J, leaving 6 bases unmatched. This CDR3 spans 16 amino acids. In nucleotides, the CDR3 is TGCGCCAGCAGCTTGATCCTAGCGGGAGTCGCCGGGGAGCTGTTTTTT. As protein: CASSLILAGVAGELFF.

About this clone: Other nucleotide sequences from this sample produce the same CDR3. Written as DNA, the CDR3 is TGTGCCAGCAGCCCGGGACAGGCTTACGAGCAGTACTTC. Its translation: CASSPGQAYEQYF. The chain uses TRBV27 and TRBJ2-7; 8 positions match TRBD1. This CDR3 comprises 13 residues. Germline V gene sequence: CDR1 MNHEY, CDR2 SMNVEV (reference sequence). Unmatched junction bases numbered 5, after V lost 6 bases and J lost 4 bases.

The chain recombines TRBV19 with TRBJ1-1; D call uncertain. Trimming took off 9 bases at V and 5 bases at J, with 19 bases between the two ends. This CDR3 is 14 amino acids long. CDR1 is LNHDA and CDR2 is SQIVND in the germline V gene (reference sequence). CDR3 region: CASQHYGLGTEAFF. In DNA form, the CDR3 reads TGTGCCAGCCAACACTACGGGCTGGGGACTGAAGCTTTCTTT.

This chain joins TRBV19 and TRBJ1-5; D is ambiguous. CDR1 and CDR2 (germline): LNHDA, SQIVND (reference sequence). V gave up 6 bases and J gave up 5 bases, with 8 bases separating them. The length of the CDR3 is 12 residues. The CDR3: CASSYGHQPQHF. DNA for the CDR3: TGTGCCAGTAGCTATGGGCATCAGCCCCAGCATTTT.

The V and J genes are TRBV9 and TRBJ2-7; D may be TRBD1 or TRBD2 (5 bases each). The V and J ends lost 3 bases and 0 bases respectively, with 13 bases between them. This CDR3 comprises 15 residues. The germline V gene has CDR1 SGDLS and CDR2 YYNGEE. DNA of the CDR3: TGTGCCAGCAGCGGGGGGACGTCTAGCTCCTACGAGCAGTACTTC. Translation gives CASSGGTSSSYEQYF. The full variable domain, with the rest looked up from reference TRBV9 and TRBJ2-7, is DSGVTQTPKHLITATGQRVTLRCSPRSGDLSVYWYQQSLDQGLQFLIQYYNGEERAKGNILERFSAQQFPDLHSELNLSSLELGDSALYFCASSGGTSSSYEQYFGPGTRLTVT.

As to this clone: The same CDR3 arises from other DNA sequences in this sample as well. In DNA form, the CDR3 reads TGCGCCAGCAGCTTGGCACAGGGGAGGACTGAAGCTTTCTTT. Amino acids: CASSLAQGRTEAFF. The chain recombines TRBV5-1 with TRBJ1-1; 7 nucleotides align to TRBD1. The germline gives CDR1 SGHRS, CDR2 YFSETQ. The CDR3 totals 14 residues. The V segment lost 0 bases and the J segment 5 bases; nucleotides outside the gene matches: 4.

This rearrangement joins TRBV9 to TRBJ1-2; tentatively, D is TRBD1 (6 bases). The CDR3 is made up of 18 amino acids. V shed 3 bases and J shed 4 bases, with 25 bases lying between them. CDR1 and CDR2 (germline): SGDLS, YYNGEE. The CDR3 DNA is TGTGCCAGCAGCGAGCCCCAACAGGGAACCGGTCCCGGCTATGGCTACACCTTC. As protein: CASSEPQQGTGPGYGYTF.

The CDR3 DNA reads as TGTGCCAGCAGCTTGAACGGGTGGCCTAATGAAAAACTGTTTTTT. It translates to CASSLNGWPNEKLFF. The V gene is TRBV5-5, the J gene TRBJ1-4; D is ambiguous. The CDR3 extends over 15 amino acids. Germline assignment: CDR1 SGHKS and CDR2 YYEKEE (reference sequence). V was clipped by 1 base and J by 3 bases, with 10 bases between them.

The CDR3 nucleotides are TGCAGCGTTGACAGGGCGGTAGGCTATGGCTACACCTTC. Amino acid sequence: CSVDRAVGYGYTF. V usage is TRBV29-1 and J usage is TRBJ1-2, with D tentatively TRBD1 (5 bases). Trimming left V 3 bases short and J 4 bases short, with 12 bases between. CDR3 length equals 13 residues. Per the germline V gene, CDR1 is SQVTM and CDR2 is ANQGSEA.

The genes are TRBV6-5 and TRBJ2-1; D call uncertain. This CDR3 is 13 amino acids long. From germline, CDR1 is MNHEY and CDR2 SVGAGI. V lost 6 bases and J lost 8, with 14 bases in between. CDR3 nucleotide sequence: TGTGCCAGCAGCCTAGGTGGGTGGGATGAGCAGTTCTTC. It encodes CASSLGGWDEQFF.

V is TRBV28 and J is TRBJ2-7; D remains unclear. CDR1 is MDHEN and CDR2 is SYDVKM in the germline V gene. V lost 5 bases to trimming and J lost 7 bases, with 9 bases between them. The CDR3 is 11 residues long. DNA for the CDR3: TGTGCCAGCAGTGATGGTCGAGAGCAGTACTTC. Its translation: CASSDGREQYF.